The sequence of this T cell receptor beta chain was determined in a study of low-dose radiotherapy and immunotherapy resistance in tumors. Study in general: Patients of Cohort 1 had 0.5 Gy fractions every 2 weeks, which summed to 6.5 Gy.

Time point in this sample: after trial treatment. Treatment given: LDRT plus nivolumab, ipilimumab, low-dose cyclophosphamide and aspirin (RACIN trial). Ipilimumab, nivolumab, aspirin, low-dose cyclophosphamide and low-dose radiotherapy were administered to donors. The presence of advanced solid tumors lacking tumor-infiltrating lymphocytes characterized eligible patients. In its sample, this clonotype is medium-sized. Alpha and beta chains were covered, as first-strand cDNA relied on TRAV- and TRBV-specific primers. Amplification, which lasted 20 to 25 PCR cycles, used a constant-region primer and V-primer adapter to amplify TCRs. One entry per CDR3 protein results from TCRdb running MiXCR on the reads. The data contain about 30,000 distinct CDR3 sequences, about 49% of them singletons. The clonotype was recovered from a male donor with gallbladder cancer. The sample in question was PBMCs, obtained after low-dose radiotherapy plus immunotherapy.

CDR3 residues: CASSFLGQGLSYEQYF. The CDR3 DNA reads TGTGCCAGCAGTTTTCTAGGACAGGGTCTCTCCTACGAGCAGTACTTC. This chain connects TRBV28 to TRBJ2-7; 8 positions match TRBD1. The CDR3 has 16 amino acids. The junction had 7 bases not matched to a gene; V was cut back by 3 bases and J by 0 bases. In germline, CDR1 is MDHEN, CDR2 SYDVKM.